The subject of this entry is one TCR beta chain. Its antigen is not known. Germline loops: CDR1 SEHNR, CDR2 FQNEAQ (reference sequence). The CDR3 has 13 amino acids. These data belong to a study of T cells expressing NK-cell markers. Study context: In the group of eight sequenced donors, seven were HCMV-seropositive and one was seronegative.

TCRdb reprocessed the 5' RACE reads and reports one entry per CDR3 protein, with no DNA. The table for this sample gives about 160,000 distinct CDR3 sequences. Study-wide results and caveats: Leadership of the CD3+CD56-NKG2C+ fraction also belonged to these clonotypes in several donors. No clear determination of HCMV specificity was made for expanded NKG2C+ T cell clones. Among CD8+ T cells from about 6 donors, dominant NKG2C+ clonotypes accounted for about 1.0-7.0%.

The source material was blood T cells: a sorted CD56 or NKG2C T cell subset, CD4+ or CD8+ T cells, or bulk PBMC T cells (not recorded which). This chain connects TRBV7-9 to TRBJ1-1. The clonotype originates from a woman between 18 and 75 years old in good health. CDR3 amino acids: CASSLGTVSEAFF.